The rows below give T cell receptor beta chains drawn from one sample of a study of T-cell memory formation after mild COVID-19. TCRdb ran MiXCR on the 5' RACE reads and lists one entry per CDR3 protein. This sample yields some 410,000 distinct CDR3 sequences, of which under 25% are seen a single time; roughly 13% belongs to the top ten. Sequenced: PBMCs or a T cell subset sorted from them (not recorded which). The receptors derive from an adult woman who had mild COVID-19 (a few samples of this study predate the infection). Cell type and time point are not known. Both conserved end residues are part of each CDR3. A D gene is named only where the DNA matches it firmly. The size entry is marked missing in some rows and otherwise reads once, few, many or a size class.

v_call	j_call	clone_size	d_call	cdr3_nt	cdr3_aa
TRBV7-9	TRBJ1-1	few	.	TGTGCCAGCAGCTTAGGGTCTACAGGGCACTTGACTGAAGCTTTCTTT	CASSLGSTGHLTEAFF
TRBV10-2	TRBJ2-7	many	.	TGCGCCAGCAGTGGACCGCCAACCTACGAGCAGTACTTC	CASSGPPTYEQYF
TRBV12-3/TRBV12-4	TRBJ2-5	.	TRBD2	TGTGCCAGCAGTTTTGCGGGGGACCAGTACTTC	CASSFAGDQYF
TRBV7-9	TRBJ2-1	many	.	TGTGCCAGCAGCCCCCTCTACAATGAGCAGTTCTTC	CASSPLYNEQFF
TRBV6-5	TRBJ2-3	few	.	TGTGCCAGCAGTTACGCCCCCTCTAGCACAGATACGCAGTATTTT	CASSYAPSSTDTQYF
TRBV5-1	TRBJ2-7	.	TRBD2	TGCGCCAGCAGCCCGGGGGGAGCCTACTACGAGCAGTACTTC	CASSPGGAYYEQYF
TRBV7-2	TRBJ2-1	.	TRBD2	TGTGCCAGCAACTCCCGGGGGGGGTACAATGAGCAGTTCTTC	CASNSRGGYNEQFF
TRBV4-3	TRBJ2-3	.	.	TGCGCCAGCAGCCAAGTCATAGGAGATACGCAGTATTTT	CASSQVIGDTQYF
TRBV6-6	TRBJ1-2	few	.	TGTGCCAGCAGTCCTGTAGGTTATGGCTACACCTTC	CASSPVGYGYTF
TRBV7-6	TRBJ2-1	few	.	TGTGCCAGCAGCTTAGCAGCAGGGGGGGGATACAATGAGCAGTTCTTC	CASSLAAGGGYNEQFF
TRBV30	TRBJ1-1	few	.	TGTGCCTGGAGGTGGGGACCTCTGAACACTGAAGCTTTCTTT	CAWRWGPLNTEAFF
TRBV29-1	TRBJ2-1	.	TRBD2	TGCAGCGTTGAACCATACGCCCCTCATAGCGGGAGTGGGCAGTTCTTC	CSVEPYAPHSGSGQFF
TRBV4-1	TRBJ2-6	.	.	TGCGCCAGCAGCCCTCCTACAGGGTATGGGGCCAACGTCCTGACTTTC	CASSPPTGYGANVLTF
TRBV20-1	TRBJ2-4	.	TRBD2	TGCAGTGCTAGTCCCGGACTAGCGGTTTTCGGCATTCAGTACTTC	CSASPGLAVFGIQYF
TRBV7-9	TRBJ1-3	few	.	TGTGCCAGCAGCTTAGCGCTATCGTGGTCCCTCTCTGGAAACACCATATATTTT	CASSLALSWSLSGNTIYF
TRBV4-1	TRBJ2-5	.	.	TGCGCCAGCAGCGAAGTACAGGGTATGGAGACCCAGTACTTC	CASSEVQGMETQYF
TRBV9	TRBJ2-1	.	TRBD2	TGTGCCAGCACCGCACTAGCGGGAGGTGGCAATGAGCAGTTCTTC	CASTALAGGGNEQFF
TRBV7-8	TRBJ2-5	.	TRBD1	TGTGCCAGCAGCGTACGACAGGGAGTAGAGACCCAGTACTTC	CASSVRQGVETQYF
TRBV24-1	TRBJ2-1	.	.	TGTGCCACCAGCACGAGGGAGAGGGGAGACAATGAGCAGTTCTTC	CATSTRERGDNEQFF
TRBV7-9	TRBJ2-5	.	.	TGTGCCAGCAGCTTGACTAGTGTGTACCAAGAGACCCAGTACTTC	CASSLTSVYQETQYF
TRBV5-1	TRBJ1-5	.	.	TGCGCCAGCAGTAAAACAGGGTATAGCAATCAGCCCCAGCATTTT	CASSKTGYSNQPQHF
TRBV2	TRBJ2-1	.	.	TGTGCCAGCAGAGACAAGCTAACCGCCTACAATGAGCAGTTCTTC	CASRDKLTAYNEQFF
TRBV29-1	TRBJ2-7	few	TRBD1	TGCAGCGCCACAGGGGGCCAATCCTACGAGCAGTACTTC	CSATGGQSYEQYF
TRBV29-1	TRBJ1-1	.	.	TGCAGCGTTGAATTCCGGGCGGACACTGAAGCTTTCTTT	CSVEFRADTEAFF
TRBV5-1	TRBJ2-1	few	TRBD2	TGCGCCAGCAGCTCCGCGGGGGGGGAGCAGTTCTTC	CASSSAGGEQFF
TRBV2	TRBJ2-1	.	TRBD1	TGTGCCAGCACCCAGGGGGTAATGCAGCCTGATGAGCAGTTCTTC	CASTQGVMQPDEQFF
TRBV29-1	TRBJ2-2	.	.	TGCAGCCACACGGGGGCAGGGGGCACCGGGGAGCTGTTTTTT	CSHTGAGGTGELFF
TRBV19	TRBJ2-1	.	TRBD2	TGTGCCAGTACGGGGGGGAATGAGCAGTTCTTC	CASTGGNEQFF
TRBV18	TRBJ1-1	.	.	TGTGCCAGCTCACCACCGGCAGGGCCTGAAGCTTTCTTT	CASSPPAGPEAFF
TRBV4-3	TRBJ2-4	.	TRBD2	TGCGCCAGCAGCCCCTGGGCGGGGGGACCTGGAAACATTCAGTACTTC	CASSPWAGGPGNIQYF
TRBV12-3/TRBV12-4	TRBJ2-7	many	TRBD1	TGTGCCAGCAGTTTAGCGACAGGGGGGCGCTACGAGCAGTACTTC	CASSLATGGRYEQYF
TRBV24-1	TRBJ2-5	.	TRBD2	TGTGCCACCTCTCGGGAGGTAGAAGAGACCCAGTACTTC	CATSREVEETQYF
TRBV6-5	TRBJ2-7	.	TRBD2	TGTGCCAGCAGTTACGCCCAGCGGGGGGGCATCACCTACGAGCAGTACTTC	CASSYAQRGGITYEQYF
TRBV12-3/TRBV12-4	TRBJ1-5	.	.	TGTGCCAGCAGATCGGACCTAGGGGTCCAGCCCCAGCATTTT	CASRSDLGVQPQHF
TRBV4-2	TRBJ2-1	few	TRBD1	TGTGCCAGCAGCCAAGATCCGGGACAGAGAAATGAGCAGTTCTTC	CASSQDPGQRNEQFF
TRBV27	TRBJ2-7	.	.	TGTGCCAGCAGTCCAAGTGGCAGGCACTCCTACGAGCAGTACTTC	CASSPSGRHSYEQYF
TRBV20-1	TRBJ2-2	.	TRBD1	TGCAGTGCTTACAGGGGAACCGGGGAGCTGTTTTTT	CSAYRGTGELFF
TRBV5-1	TRBJ1-2	few	.	TGCGCCAGCAGCCAAGGAGAAGGGACCCCATATGGCTACACCTTC	CASSQGEGTPYGYTF
TRBV14	TRBJ1-1	few	.	TGTGCCAGCAGCAGGAAGGACGGCCGGGAGAACACTGAAGCTTTCTTT	CASSRKDGRENTEAFF
TRBV11-2	TRBJ2-7	few	.	TGTGCCAGCACTCTCTCGGACAGCCTCTCCTACGAGCAGTACTTC	CASTLSDSLSYEQYF
TRBV2	TRBJ2-2	once	.	TGTGCCAGCAGTGGGACAAGGAACACCGGGGAGCTGTTTTTT	CASSGTRNTGELFF
TRBV29-1	TRBJ2-1	many	TRBD2	TGCAGCGTTGAAGATGACCGGAGCGGGGGGGCCCGGGATGAGCAGTTCTTC	CSVEDDRSGGARDEQFF
TRBV5-1	TRBJ1-5	few	.	TGCGCCAGCAGCTTGGGGGTCCGCAATCAGCCCCAGCATTTT	CASSLGVRNQPQHF
TRBV3-1	TRBJ2-7	many	TRBD1	TGTGCCAGCAGCCAGCCGGGACAGGGGGCGTACGAGCAGTACTTC	CASSQPGQGAYEQYF
TRBV5-6	TRBJ2-1	few	.	TGTGCCAGCAGCCCCCGGCTGGCAACATGGAGAGACAATGAGCAGTTCTTC	CASSPRLATWRDNEQFF
TRBV4-3	TRBJ2-7	.	.	TGCGCCAGCAGCCAAGCCGGACTGGTTACCTACGAGCAGTACTTC	CASSQAGLVTYEQYF
TRBV20-1	TRBJ2-2	.	TRBD1	TGCAGTGCACCGACAGGGGCGAACACCGGGGAGCTGTTTTTT	CSAPTGANTGELFF
TRBV7-9	TRBJ1-2	.	.	TGTGCCAGCAGATCCCGGGATCGTAACTATGGCTACACCTTC	CASRSRDRNYGYTF
TRBV29-1	TRBJ1-1	.	.	TGCAGCGTTGAAGATCTAATAGCTTTCTTT	CSVEDLIAFF
TRBV29-1	TRBJ1-1	many	.	TGCAGCGTTCTGCTCTGGGGAGCTTTCTTT	CSVLLWGAFF
TRBV29-1	TRBJ2-3	few	TRBD1	TGCAGCGTTGTGTCGACAGGGGGTGGTGCAGATACGCAGTATTTT	CSVVSTGGGADTQYF
TRBV18	TRBJ1-2	.	.	TGTGCCAGCTCCCGAGGGGGGGCCTATGTTGGCTACACCTTC	CASSRGGAYVGYTF
TRBV6-1	TRBJ1-2	.	TRBD1	TGTGCCAGCAGTGAACGGACAGGGCCAAACTATGGCTACACCTTC	CASSERTGPNYGYTF
TRBV4-1	TRBJ2-7	.	TRBD1	TGCGCCAGCAGCCCGGTTTGGACAGGGGAGTACTACGAGCAGTACTTC	CASSPVWTGEYYEQYF
TRBV29-1	TRBJ2-3	few	.	TGCAGCGCGAGGGCCAGGGCCGCGACAGATACGCAGTATTTT	CSARARAATDTQYF
TRBV20-1	TRBJ2-5	.	.	TGCAGTGCTAGAAGTCTGTCCCAAGAGACCCAGTACTTC	CSARSLSQETQYF